Below, 9 T cell receptor beta chains from the same sample are listed, as sequenced in a study of response to subunit inactivated influenza vaccine. TCRdb reanalysed the RT-PCR reads using MiXCR and keeps one entry per CDR3 protein. Of about 540,000 distinct CDR3 sequences detected, roughly 25% appear once; the ten largest clones hold 2.5% to 3%. These records were also assigned to another study, of T cells expressing NK-cell markers. That investigation notes: 5'RACE template switching built TCR beta cDNA with unique molecular identifiers.

The sequences come from CD4+ T cells sorted from PBMCs, collected approximately 13 days after vaccination. All receptors come from a man aged 50 to 60 who received an inactivated influenza vaccine.

This chain connects TRBV12-3 or TRBV12-4 to TRBJ2-3; unclear D gene. The V and J ends lost 5 bases and 9 bases respectively, with 15 bases between them. The CDR3 totals 13 residues. The CDR3 region has the DNA TGTGCCAGCAGTCCGCAACCGTTAGGCACGCAGTATTTT. Amino acids: CASSPQPLGTQYF.

This sequence joins TRBV6-2 or TRBV6-3 and TRBJ2-7; possibly TRBD1 or TRBD2 for D (5 bases each). Per the germline V gene, CDR1 is MNHEY and CDR2 is SVGEGT. The CDR3 is made up of 14 amino acids. Trimming took off 2 bases at V and 4 bases at J, with 12 bases between the two ends. The CDR3 DNA follows: TGTGCCAGCAGTTACGGGACGTCAGCTTACGAGCAGTACTTC. Encoded protein: CASSYGTSAYEQYF.

This chain links TRBV12-3 or TRBV12-4 with TRBJ2-2; D remains unclear. This CDR3 is 15 amino acids long. V was trimmed by 10 bases and J by 2 bases, leaving 17 bases between them. The CDR3 DNA follows: TGTGCCACCACCCAGGCAGTTACAAACACCGGGGAGCTGTTTTTT. Its translation: CATTQAVTNTGELFF.

V and J are TRBV9 and TRBJ2-1; maybe TRBD1 (6 bases). V was clipped by 0 bases and J by 1 base, with 11 bases between them. This CDR3 contains 16 residues. The germline V gene encodes CDR1 SGDLS and CDR2 YYNGEE. The CDR3 region is CASSVGTVVSYNEQFF. CDR3 bases: TGTGCCAGCAGCGTAGGGACAGTGGTATCCTACAATGAGCAGTTCTTC.

The chain carries TRBV29-1 and TRBJ2-2; 7 bases agree with TRBD2. CDR1 is SQVTM and CDR2 is ANQGSEA in the germline V gene. V dropped 7 bases and J dropped 0; count of bases not matched to a gene: 5. CDR3 length: 14 residues. The CDR3 loop reads CSDGRQANTGELFF. CDR3 in DNA: TGCAGCGACGGGAGGCAAGCGAACACCGGGGAGCTGTTTTTT.

The chain is built from TRBV24-1 and TRBJ2-3; TRBD1 matches at 9 bases. The germline V gene has CDR1 KGHDR and CDR2 SFDVKD. V lost 5 bases, J lost 1 base, and 6 bases stayed unmatched. There are 16 residues in the CDR3. The CDR3 region has the DNA TGTGCCACCAGTGGGTACAGGGGGCGAGGCACAGATACGCAGTATTTT. It encodes CATSGYRGRGTDTQYF.

This clonotype was picked up a small number of times. The chain uses TRBV2 and TRBJ2-1; D is uncertain. This CDR3 region has 11 residues. V was trimmed by 7 bases and J by 7 bases, leaving 8 bases between them. Germline V lookup: CDR1 SNHLY, CDR2 FYNNEI. DNA for the CDR3: TGTGCCAGCACTGGGCTGAATGAGCAGTTCTTC. Protein product: CASTGLNEQFF. Drawing the rest from reference TRBV2 and TRBJ2-1, the complete variable domain is EPEVTQTPSHQVTQMGQEVILRCVPISNHLYFYWYRQILGQKVEFLVSFYNNEISEKSEIFDDQFSVERPDGSNFTLKIRSTKLEDSAMYFCASTGLNEQFFGPGTRLTVL.

The chain joins TRBV18 to TRBJ2-7, with 8 bases aligning to TRBD2. The CDR3 totals 16 residues. Trimming took 0 bases from V and 7 from J; bases not matched to a gene: 11. CDR1 KGHSH and CDR2 LQKENI come from the germline V gene. The CDR3 reads CASSPPSLAGLGEQYF. CDR3 nucleotide sequence: TGTGCCAGCTCACCACCAAGCTTAGCGGGATTGGGGGAGCAGTACTTC.

This clonotype has only a few counts. The chain recombines TRBV29-1 with TRBJ2-7; perhaps D is TRBD1 or TRBD2 (6 bases each). This CDR3 contains 13 residues. Trimming left V 1 base short and J 5 bases short, with 12 bases between. Germline assignment: CDR1 SQVTM and CDR2 ANQGSEA. In DNA form, the CDR3 reads TGCAGCGTTGAAGGTCTCGGGGGCGACGAGCAGTACTTC. Translating it yields CSVEGLGGDEQYF.